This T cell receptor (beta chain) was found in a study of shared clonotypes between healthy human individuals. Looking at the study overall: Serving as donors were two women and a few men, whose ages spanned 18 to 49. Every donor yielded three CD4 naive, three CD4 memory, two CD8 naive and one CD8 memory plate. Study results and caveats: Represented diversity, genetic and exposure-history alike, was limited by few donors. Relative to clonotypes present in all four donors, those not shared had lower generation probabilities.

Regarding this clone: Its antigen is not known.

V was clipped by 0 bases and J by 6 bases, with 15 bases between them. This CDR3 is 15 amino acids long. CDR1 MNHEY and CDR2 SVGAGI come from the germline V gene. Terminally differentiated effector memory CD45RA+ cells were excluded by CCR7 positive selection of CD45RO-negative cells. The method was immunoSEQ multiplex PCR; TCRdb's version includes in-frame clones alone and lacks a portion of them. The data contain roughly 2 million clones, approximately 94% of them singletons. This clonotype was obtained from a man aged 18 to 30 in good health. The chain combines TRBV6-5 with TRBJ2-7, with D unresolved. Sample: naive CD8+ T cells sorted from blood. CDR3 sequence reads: CASSYSLGPLAEQYF. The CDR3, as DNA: TGTGCCAGCAGTTACTCGTTGGGTCCCCTCGCCGAGCAGTACTTC.